These T cell receptor beta chains were read from a single sample in a study of blood T cell repertoires in COVID-19. Measured with immunoSEQ multiplex PCR; TCRdb has only the in-frame clones, and not every one. The data hold 130,000 or so clones, with roughly 90% observed a single time. Sequenced input: peripheral blood. These receptors all stem from a man in his fifties with active or convalescent COVID-19. CDR3s include the opening cysteine and the closing phenylalanine or tryptophan. The order of the fields is J gene, V gene, D gene, CDR3 length, clone size, CDR3 protein, CDR3 DNA. A D gene is named only where the DNA matches it firmly. Clone size is stated in some rows and not others, as once, few, many or a class when expanded.

>TRBJ1-1|TRBV27|.|13|.
CASRSTGNTEAFF
TGTGCCAGCAGGTCTACAGGGAACACTGAAGCTTTCTTT
>TRBJ1-5|TRBV6-5|TRBD1|15|few
CASSSDRVGGQPQHF
TGTGCCAGCAGTTCCGACAGGGTTGGGGGTCAGCCCCAGCATTTT
>TRBJ1-2|TRBV28|.|14|.
CASSFIGTNYGYTF
TGTGCCAGCAGTTTCATCGGGACAAATTATGGCTACACCTTC
>TRBJ1-1|TRBV30|TRBD1|17|.
CAWSFIGTGELNTEAFF
TGTGCCTGGAGCTTTATTGGGACAGGAGAGTTGAACACTGAAGCTTTCTTT
>TRBJ2-3|TRBV5-4|TRBD1|15|.
CASSLRTGGTDTQYF
TGTGCCAGCAGCTTGCGGACAGGGGGTACAGATACGCAGTATTTT
>TRBJ2-3|TRBV5-1|.|15|.
CASSSPTASTDTQYF
TGCGCCAGCAGCTCACCGACAGCAAGCACAGATACGCAGTATTTT
>TRBJ1-2|TRBV4-1|TRBD1|14|.
CASSQGTGGRGYTF
TGCGCCAGCAGCCAAGGGACAGGGGGCAGAGGCTACACCTTC
>TRBJ1-5|TRBV19|TRBD1|15|.
CASSYRDREFQPQHF
TGTGCCAGTAGTTATCGGGACAGGGAATTCCAGCCCCAGCATTTT
>TRBJ1-1|TRBV3-1/TRBV3-2|.|12|.
CASSHLQGEAFF
TGTGCCAGCAGCCACTTGCAGGGTGAAGCTTTCTTT
>TRBJ1-4|TRBV18|TRBD1|15|.
CASSPQTGVNEKLFF
TGTGCCAGCTCACCACAGACAGGGGTTAATGAAAAACTGTTTTTT
>TRBJ2-7|TRBV7-2|TRBD1|14|few
CASSSGTGGWEQYF
TGTGCCAGCAGCTCGGGGACAGGGGGTTGGGAGCAGTACTTC
>TRBJ1-5|TRBV29-1|TRBD1|15|once
CSVADYTGAGQPQHF
TGCAGCGTTGCTGATTATACAGGGGCGGGACAGCCCCAGCATTTT
>TRBJ2-5|TRBV28|.|15|.
CASRSHGQRLETQYF
TGTGCCAGCAGATCCCACGGTCAGCGTCTGGAGACCCAGTACTTC
>TRBJ1-2|TRBV3-1/TRBV3-2|.|12|.
CASSLPGRGYTF
TGTGCCAGCAGCCTTCCAGGACGCGGGTACACCTTC
>TRBJ2-1|TRBV7-6|TRBD2|17|.
CASSLSVPSGGLNEQFF
TGTGCCAGCAGCTTAAGTGTCCCTAGCGGGGGCCTCAATGAGCAGTTCTTC
>TRBJ1-2|TRBV5-6|.|18|.
CASASGMAGLNGNYGYTF
TGTGCCAGCGCTAGCGGTATGGCAGGCCTGAATGGGAACTATGGCTACACCTTC
>TRBJ1-5|TRBV2|.|13|once
CASRTGTSQPQHF
TGTGCCAGCAGGACCGGGACATCGCAGCCCCAGCATTTT
>TRBJ1-1|TRBV29-1|.|13|.
CSVEDHRDTEAFF
TGCAGCGTTGAAGATCACCGGGACACTGAAGCTTTCTTT
>TRBJ1-1|TRBV11-2|.|15|few
CASSLPTGLGTEAFF
TGTGCCAGCAGCTTACCTACAGGGCTAGGCACTGAAGCTTTCTTT
>TRBJ2-5|TRBV4-1|TRBD2|18|.
CASSQAWTSGGRDETQYF
TGCGCCAGCAGCCAAGCCTGGACTAGCGGGGGGCGAGATGAGACCCAGTACTTC
>TRBJ2-5|TRBV19|.|15|.
CASSYRRGTKGTQYF
TGTGCCAGTAGTTATCGGAGGGGGACTAAGGGGACCCAGTACTTC
>TRBJ2-7|TRBV27|TRBD2|12|.
CASRAGSYEQYF
TGTGCCAGCCGAGCGGGATCCTACGAGCAGTACTTC
>TRBJ2-1|TRBV6-6|.|15|.
CASSYDSDKYNEQFF
TGTGCCAGCAGTTACGACTCAGATAAATACAATGAGCAGTTCTTC
>TRBJ2-7|TRBV29-1|TRBD1|13|.
CSVGQAASYEQYF
TGCAGCGTGGGACAGGCCGCAAGCTACGAGCAGTACTTC
>TRBJ2-7|TRBV27|TRBD1|15|.
CASSLRTGFTYEQYF
TGTGCCAGCAGTTTAAGGACAGGGTTTACCTACGAGCAGTACTTC
>TRBJ2-3|TRBV7-2|TRBD2|16|.
CASSTGLAGSTDTQYF
TGTGCCAGCAGCACAGGACTAGCGGGATCCACAGATACGCAGTATTTT
>TRBJ2-7|TRBV5-1|TRBD2|16|once
CASSLAQGLAGYEQYF
TGCGCCAGCAGCTTGGCCCAGGGACTAGCGGGTTACGAGCAGTACTTC
>TRBJ2-7|TRBV19|TRBD2|16|few
CASSNSRLAGEEVQYF
TGTGCCAGTAGTAACTCCAGACTAGCGGGAGAAGAGGTGCAGTACTTC
>TRBJ1-2|TRBV5-1|.|14|.
CASSGDRFNYGYTF
TGCGCCAGCAGCGGCGACAGGTTCAACTATGGCTACACCTTC
>TRBJ2-3|TRBV24-1|.|16|.
CATSATAPGGTDTQYF
TGTGCCACCAGTGCCACGGCTCCCGGAGGCACAGATACGCAGTATTTT
>TRBJ1-5|TRBV27|TRBD1|17|.
CASSLYSQGASNQPQHF
TGTGCCAGCAGTTTATACTCCCAGGGGGCGAGCAATCAGCCCCAGCATTTT
>TRBJ2-2|TRBV19|TRBD1|16|.
CASTHGQGGLTGELFF
TGTGCCAGTACCCACGGACAGGGGGGGCTCACCGGGGAGCTGTTTTTT
>TRBJ1-3|TRBV12-3/TRBV12-4|TRBD1|12|.
CASSLGTGDLFF
TGTGCCAGCAGTTTAGGGACAGGGGATCTATTTTTT
>TRBJ2-7|TRBV7-6|TRBD2|14|few
CASSPSGLVYEQYF
TGTGCCAGCAGCCCGTCGGGACTAGTCTACGAGCAGTACTTC
>TRBJ1-1|TRBV18|.|15|.
CASSLQGPPNTEAFF
TGTGCCAGCTCACTACAGGGTCCGCCGAACACTGAAGCTTTCTTT
>TRBJ2-6|TRBV10-3|.|15|.
CAISDKTTGANVLTF
TGTGCCATCAGTGATAAAACAACTGGGGCCAACGTCCTGACTTTC
>TRBJ1-4|TRBV10-2|.|15|.
CASSEATGLNEKLFF
TGCGCCAGCAGTGAGGCGACAGGCTTAAATGAAAAACTGTTTTTT
>TRBJ2-1|TRBV12-5|TRBD2|13|.
CASGFAGGVEQFF
TGTGCTAGTGGTTTTGCGGGGGGGGTTGAGCAGTTCTTC
>TRBJ2-7|TRBV6-5|TRBD1|15|.
CASSPWGTGGYEQYF
TGTGCCAGCAGCCCCTGGGGGACAGGGGGATACGAGCAGTACTTC
>TRBJ2-1|TRBV6-5|TRBD2|14|.
CASSRTSGSNEQFF
TGTGCCAGCAGTCGGACTAGCGGGAGTAATGAGCAGTTCTTC
>TRBJ2-7|TRBV10-1|TRBD1|14|.
CASGSDRTPYEQYF
TGCGCCAGCGGATCGGACAGGACCCCCTACGAGCAGTACTTC
>TRBJ2-1|TRBV29-1|.|10|.
CSAGFDEQFF
TGCAGCGCCGGGTTTGACGAGCAGTTCTTC
>TRBJ1-1|TRBV12-3/TRBV12-4|.|13|.
CASSLAGGAEAFF
TGTGCCAGCAGTTTAGCGGGTGGAGCTGAAGCTTTCTTT
>TRBJ1-5|TRBV7-2|.|13|once
CASSLDRDQPQHF
TGTGCCAGCAGCTTAGACAGGGATCAGCCCCAGCATTTT
>TRBJ2-5|TRBV19|TRBD2|15|many
CASTTLAGGLETQYF
TGTGCCAGTACGACACTAGCGGGGGGCTTAGAGACCCAGTACTTC
>TRBJ2-2|TRBV5-1|TRBD1|16|.
CASSQTGTGRTGELFF
TGCGCCAGCAGCCAAACCGGGACAGGGCGCACCGGGGAGCTGTTTTTT
>TRBJ1-1|TRBV7-2|.|12|.
CASSLQGTRAFF
TGTGCCAGCAGCTTACAGGGTACTCGTGCTTTCTTT
>TRBJ2-3|TRBV3-1/TRBV3-2|TRBD2|15|.
CASSQPSGGVDTQYF
TGTGCCAGCAGCCAACCTAGCGGGGGGGTAGATACGCAGTATTTT
>TRBJ1-2|TRBV5-1|TRBD1|15|.
CASWLGTGLNYGYTF
TGCGCCAGCTGGCTAGGGACAGGGCTTAACTATGGCTACACCTTC
>TRBJ1-6|TRBV6-4|.|15|.
CASSDTTGYGSPLHF
TGTGCCAGCAGTGATACTACAGGGTATGGTTCACCCCTCCACTTT
>TRBJ1-3|TRBV11-2|.|15|.
CASSLGQGSGNTIYF
TGTGCCAGCAGCTTAGGCCAGGGTTCTGGAAACACCATATATTTT
>TRBJ1-1|TRBV6-1|TRBD1|14|.
CASSGTGQGSAAFF
TGTGCCAGCAGTGGAACGGGACAGGGATCGGCAGCTTTCTTT
>TRBJ1-4|TRBV28|.|15|.
CASSPTGLANEKLFF
TGTGCCAGCAGTCCCACAGGGCTGGCTAATGAAAAACTGTTTTTT
>TRBJ2-1|TRBV7-9|.|13|.
CASNRDSQYEQFF
TGTGCCAGCAACCGGGACTCTCAGTATGAGCAGTTCTTC
>TRBJ2-5|TRBV5-1|TRBD1|13|.
CASSAGTEGTQYF
TGCGCCAGCAGCGCCGGGACAGAAGGGACCCAGTACTTC
>TRBJ2-2|TRBV6-5|.|13|few
CASRLQGAGELFF
TGTGCCAGCAGATTACAGGGCGCCGGGGAGCTGTTTTTT
>TRBJ2-7|TRBV19|TRBD1|13|.
CASSLGQSYEQYF
TGTGCCAGTAGTTTGGGACAGTCCTACGAGCAGTACTTC
>TRBJ2-7|TRBV30|TRBD1|14|.
CAGRLRGPYYEQYF
TGTGCCGGTAGGCTCAGGGGGCCCTACTACGAGCAGTACTTC